These 9 T cell receptor beta chains came from one sample sequenced in a study of T cell changes during pregnancy in multiple sclerosis (dated by TCRdb to about 2019). The library was generated by the immunoSEQ multiplex PCR assay. This immuneACCESS table, as held by TCRdb, lists in-frame sequences with V and J called but not all clones. Of the missing ones, under half trace to an unresolved V gene in checked studies; the others have no known cause. Within this sample are fewer than 95,000 clones, with over 80% of them counted one time only. The leading ten clones occupy approximately 4.5% of the sample. The sequencing here drew on peripheral blood, taken in the first trimester of pregnancy. The receptors come from a female donor with multiple sclerosis, enrolled in a pregnancy study.

In nucleotides, the CDR3 is TGCAGCGTTGGGACTCGATTCTCCTACGAGCAGTACTTC. Translated: CSVGTRFSYEQYF. The gene calls are TRBV29-1 and TRBJ2-7, with D perhaps TRBD2 (5 bases). V dropped 4 bases and J dropped 0 bases, with 10 bases sitting between them. Germline loops: CDR1 SQVTM, CDR2 ANQGSEA. CDR3 length: 13 amino acids.

The chain carries TRBV6-6 and TRBJ1-5, with D possibly being TRBD1 (5 bases). Trimming took 5 bases from V and 4 from J, leaving 18 bases between them. This CDR3 is 16 amino acids long. Germline lookup yields CDR1 MNHNY and CDR2 SVGAGI (reference sequence). The CDR3 loop reads CASSTPGLRNNQPQHF. In DNA, the CDR3 is TGTGCCAGCAGTACGCCGGGACTGAGAAATAATCAGCCCCAGCATTTT.

This chain connects TRBV29-1 to TRBJ2-3; tentatively, D is TRBD1 (5 bases). Trimming removed 4 bases at V and 9 bases at J, with 8 bases between. The germline V gene encodes CDR1 SQVTM and CDR2 ANQGSEA. The CDR3 totals 10 residues. This CDR3 reads CSVVQVTQYF. The CDR3 DNA follows: TGCAGCGTTGTACAGGTCACGCAGTATTTT.

This clone is a singleton in its sample. The chain combines TRBV7-8 with TRBJ2-3; 9 nucleotides match TRBD2. V gave up 5 bases and J gave up 5 bases; unmatched junction bases: 14. CDR1 is SGHVS and CDR2 is FQNEAQ in the germline V gene. This CDR3 has 17 residues. The CDR3 nucleotides are TGTGCCAGCAGCCGGGTGCGCGTAGCGGGGGTTGGAGATACGCAGTATTTT. This encodes CASSRVRVAGVGDTQYF.

This clone showed up just once. V is TRBV5-6 and J is TRBJ2-2, with D possibly matching TRBD1 (6 bases). Trimming pared 4 bases from V and 2 bases from J, leaving 15 bases between. CDR1 and CDR2 from the germline V gene are SGHDT and YYEEEE. The length of the CDR3 is 16 residues. CDR3 nucleotides: TGTGCCAGCAGCGAACCCGGGACACCCAACACCGGGGAGCTGTTTTTT. Translating gives CASSEPGTPNTGELFF.

This sequence joins TRBV25-1 and TRBJ2-5, with 8 bases identical to TRBD1. The J call is in doubt because the DNA end fits TRBJ2-7 better. CDR1 and CDR2 (germline): MGHDK, SYGVNS. The CDR3 has 12 amino acids. CDR3 bases: TGTGCCAGCAGGGCAGGGGGCGGCGAGCAGTACTTC. Its protein is CASRAGGGEQYF.

The chain is built from TRBV19 and TRBJ1-1; 7 bases align to TRBD1. The length of the CDR3 is 14 residues. Looked up from germline, CDR1 is LNHDA and CDR2 is SQIVND (reference sequence). J gave up 5 bases and V 4 bases, and 7 bases lay outside the gene matches. CDR3 in DNA: TGTGCCAGTAGTACTGACAGGGTTGGGACTGAAGCTTTCTTT. Translation gives CASSTDRVGTEAFF.

The rearrangement links TRBV9 to TRBJ1-2; possibly TRBD1 for D (5 bases). This CDR3 region has 15 residues. The V gene's germline CDR1 is SGDLS and CDR2 YYNGEE. Between the trimmed V and J ends, which lost 4 bases and 5 bases, there was a span of 18 bases. This CDR3 reads CASSHLGGSEYGYTF. The CDR3 nucleotides are TGTGCCAGCAGCCACCTGGGGGGGTCCGAGTATGGCTACACCTTC.

This chain joins TRBV27 and TRBJ1-6; a possible D gene is TRBD1 (5 bases). The germline V gene has CDR1 MNHEY and CDR2 SMNVEV (reference sequence). The CDR3 sequence is 12 residues long. V shed 5 bases and J shed 9 bases, with 8 bases lying between them. CDR3 sequence (DNA): TGTGCCAGCAGTACCGGGGGTTCACCCCTCCACTTT. Protein sequence: CASSTGGSPLHF.